This T cell receptor beta chain was recorded in a study of low-dose radiotherapy and immunotherapy resistance in tumors. Covering alpha and beta chains, TRAV- and TRBV-specific primers were used for the first-strand cDNA. The PCR that amplified TCRs ran for around 20 cycles, relying on a constant-region primer and a V-primer adapter. TCRdb reanalysed the reads using MiXCR and keeps one entry per CDR3 protein. The sample has roughly 90,000 distinct CDR3 sequences; 20% to 25% are singletons. Trimming removed 1 base at V and 10 bases at J, with 20 bases between. Per the germline V gene, CDR1 is SGHDN and CDR2 is FVKESK. This CDR3 has 16 amino acids. Time point specified: after trial treatment. The treatment is: LDRT plus nivolumab, ipilimumab, low-dose cyclophosphamide and aspirin (RACIN trial). As to this clonotype: A read error is likely here: a far larger clone is one base away.

The specimen comprised PBMCs, sampled after low-dose radiotherapy plus immunotherapy. This sequence was found in a female donor with ovarian cancer. The rearrangement uses TRBV14 and TRBJ2-1; D not resolved. The CDR3 DNA reads as TGTGCCAGCAGCCAAGGAGGACCCTCAGCACTCTACGAGCAGTTCTTC. It yields the protein CASSQGGPSALYEQFF.